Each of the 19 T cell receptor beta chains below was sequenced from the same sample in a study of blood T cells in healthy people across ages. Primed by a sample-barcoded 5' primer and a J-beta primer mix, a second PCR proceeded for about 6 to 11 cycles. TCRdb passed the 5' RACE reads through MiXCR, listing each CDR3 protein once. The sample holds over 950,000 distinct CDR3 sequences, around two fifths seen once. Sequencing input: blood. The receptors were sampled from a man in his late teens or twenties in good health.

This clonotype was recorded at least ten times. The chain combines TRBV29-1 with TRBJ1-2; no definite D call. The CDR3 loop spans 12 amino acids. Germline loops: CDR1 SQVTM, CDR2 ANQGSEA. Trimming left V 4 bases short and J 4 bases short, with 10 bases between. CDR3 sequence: CSVVGNFYGYTF. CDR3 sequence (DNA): TGCAGCGTTGTCGGGAATTTCTATGGCTACACCTTC.

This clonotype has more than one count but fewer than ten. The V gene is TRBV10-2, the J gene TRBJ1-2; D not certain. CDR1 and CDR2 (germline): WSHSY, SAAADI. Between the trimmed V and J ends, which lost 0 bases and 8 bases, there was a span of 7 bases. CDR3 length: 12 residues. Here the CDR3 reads CASSESAVGYTF. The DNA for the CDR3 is TGCGCCAGCAGTGAGTCCGCAGTGGGCTACACCTTC.

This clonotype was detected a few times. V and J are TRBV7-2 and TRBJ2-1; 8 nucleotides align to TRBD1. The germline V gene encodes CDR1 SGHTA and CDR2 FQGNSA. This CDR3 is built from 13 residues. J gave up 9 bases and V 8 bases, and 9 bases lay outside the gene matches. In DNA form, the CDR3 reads TGTGCCAGCGGGCCCCCACAGGGGGGTGAGCAGTTCTTC. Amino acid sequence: CASGPPQGGEQFF.

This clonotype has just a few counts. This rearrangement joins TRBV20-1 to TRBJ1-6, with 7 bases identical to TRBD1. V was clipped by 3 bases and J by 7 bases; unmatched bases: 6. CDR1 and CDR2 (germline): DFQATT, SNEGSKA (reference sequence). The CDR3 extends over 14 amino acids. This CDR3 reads CSARTGHNNSPLHF. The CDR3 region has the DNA TGCAGTGCTAGGACAGGGCACAACAATTCACCCCTCCACTTT.

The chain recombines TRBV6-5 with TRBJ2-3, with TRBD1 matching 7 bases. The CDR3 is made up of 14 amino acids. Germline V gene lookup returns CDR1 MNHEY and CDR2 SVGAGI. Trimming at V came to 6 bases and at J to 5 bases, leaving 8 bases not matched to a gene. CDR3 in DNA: TGTGCCAGCAGCCCCGACAGGGTAGGAGATACGCAGTATTTT. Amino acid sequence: CASSPDRVGDTQYF.

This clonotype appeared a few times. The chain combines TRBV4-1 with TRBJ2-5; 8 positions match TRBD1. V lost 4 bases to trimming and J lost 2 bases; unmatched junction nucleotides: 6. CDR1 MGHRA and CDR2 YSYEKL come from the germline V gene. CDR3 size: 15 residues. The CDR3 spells CASSPGQGNQETQYF. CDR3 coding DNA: TGCGCCAGCAGCCCCGGACAGGGAAATCAAGAGACCCAGTACTTC.

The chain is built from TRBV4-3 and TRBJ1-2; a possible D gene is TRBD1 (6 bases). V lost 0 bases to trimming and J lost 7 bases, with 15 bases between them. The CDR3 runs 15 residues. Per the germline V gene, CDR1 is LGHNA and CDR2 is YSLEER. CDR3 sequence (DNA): TGCGCCAGCAGCCAAGATGCCACAGGGAATCGTGGCTACACCTTC. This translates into CASSQDATGNRGYTF.

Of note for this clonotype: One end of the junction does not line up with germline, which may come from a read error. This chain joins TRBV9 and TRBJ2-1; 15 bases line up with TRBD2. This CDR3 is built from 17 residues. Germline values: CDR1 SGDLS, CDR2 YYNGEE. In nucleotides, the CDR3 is TGTGCCAGCAGCGTATCCCGGACTAGCGGGGGGGTAAATGAACAGTTCTTC. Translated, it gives CASSVSRTSGGVNEQFF.

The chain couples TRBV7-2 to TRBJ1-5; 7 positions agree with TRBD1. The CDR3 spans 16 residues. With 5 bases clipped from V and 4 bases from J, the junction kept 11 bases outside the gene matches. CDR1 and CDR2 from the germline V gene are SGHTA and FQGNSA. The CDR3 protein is CASSRDRAATNQPQHF. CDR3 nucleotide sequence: TGTGCCAGCAGCCGTGACAGGGCCGCTACAAATCAGCCCCAGCATTTT.

The CDR3 sequence: CASSAGREANQPQHF. CDR3 coding DNA: TGTGCCAGCAGTGCCGGCAGGGAGGCGAATCAGCCCCAGCATTTT. V is TRBV2 and J is TRBJ1-5; TRBD1 might be the D (5 bases). This CDR3 is built from 15 residues. V lost 4 bases, J lost 4 bases, and 14 bases lay in between. Germline values: CDR1 SNHLY, CDR2 FYNNEI.

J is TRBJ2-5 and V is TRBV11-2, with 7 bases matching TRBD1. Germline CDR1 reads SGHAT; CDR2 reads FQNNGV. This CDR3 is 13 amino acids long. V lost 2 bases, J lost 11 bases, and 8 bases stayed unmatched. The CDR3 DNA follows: TGTGCCAGCAGCTTAAACAGGGGTGGGGAGCAGTACTTC. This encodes CASSLNRGGEQYF.

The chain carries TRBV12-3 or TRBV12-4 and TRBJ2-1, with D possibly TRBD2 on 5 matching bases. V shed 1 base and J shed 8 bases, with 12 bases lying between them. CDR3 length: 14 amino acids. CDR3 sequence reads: CASSLVPMRDEQFF. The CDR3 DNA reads TGTGCCAGCAGTTTAGTTCCTATGCGGGATGAGCAGTTCTTC.

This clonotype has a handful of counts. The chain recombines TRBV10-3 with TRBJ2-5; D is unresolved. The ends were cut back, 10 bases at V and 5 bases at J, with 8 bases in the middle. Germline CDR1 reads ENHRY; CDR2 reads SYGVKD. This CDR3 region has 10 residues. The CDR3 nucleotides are TGTGCCACGCTAGGGGAGACCCAGTACTTC. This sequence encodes CATLGETQYF.

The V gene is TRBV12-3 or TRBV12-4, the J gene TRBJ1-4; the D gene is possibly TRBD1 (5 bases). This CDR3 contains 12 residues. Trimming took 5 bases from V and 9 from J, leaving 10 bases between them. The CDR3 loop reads CASSPDSKKLFF. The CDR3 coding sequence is TGTGCCAGCAGTCCCGACAGTAAAAAACTGTTTTTT.

CDR3 nucleotides: TGTGCCAGCAGCTCGGGTCTTTCGTTCTATGGCTACACCTTC. As protein: CASSSGLSFYGYTF. The J gene is TRBJ1-2, the V gene TRBV7-9, with D uncertain. Trimming cost V 4 bases and J 4 bases, with 13 bases left between them. This CDR3 spans 14 amino acids. CDR1 and CDR2 from the germline V gene are SEHNR and FQNEAQ (reference sequence).

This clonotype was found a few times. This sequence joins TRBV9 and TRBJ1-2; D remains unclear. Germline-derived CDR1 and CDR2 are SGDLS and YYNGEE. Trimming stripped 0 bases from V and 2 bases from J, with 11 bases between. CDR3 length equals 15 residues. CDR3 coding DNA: TGTGCCAGCAGCGTAGCGGGCAGTTCGAACTATGGCTACACCTTC. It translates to CASSVAGSSNYGYTF.

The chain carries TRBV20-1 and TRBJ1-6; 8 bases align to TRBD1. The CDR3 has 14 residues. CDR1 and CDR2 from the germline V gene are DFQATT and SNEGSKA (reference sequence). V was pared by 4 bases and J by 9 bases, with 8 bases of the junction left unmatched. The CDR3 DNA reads TGCAGTGCTACCCGCAGGGGGCATGCTTCACCCCTCCACTTT. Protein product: CSATRRGHASPLHF.

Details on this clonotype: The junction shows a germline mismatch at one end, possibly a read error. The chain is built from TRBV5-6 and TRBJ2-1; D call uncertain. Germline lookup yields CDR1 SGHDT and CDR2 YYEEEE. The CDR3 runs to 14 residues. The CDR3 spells CANSLDVGFGEQFF. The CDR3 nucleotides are TGTGCCAACAGCTTGGATGTAGGGTTTGGTGAGCAGTTCTTC. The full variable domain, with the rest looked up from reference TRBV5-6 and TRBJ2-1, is DAGVTQSPTHLIKTRGQQVTLRCSPKSGHDTVSWYQQALGQGPQFIFQYYEEEERQRGNFPDRFSGHQFPNYSSELNVNALLLGDSALYLCANSLDVGFGEQFFGPGTRLTVL.

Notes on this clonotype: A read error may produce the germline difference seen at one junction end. The CDR3 sequence: CAGSQWGQSIADTQYF. The CDR3 DNA follows: TGCGCCGGCAGCCAATGGGGACAGTCAATCGCAGATACGCAGTATTTT. The chain recombines TRBV4-3 with TRBJ2-3; the match to TRBD1 covers 7 bases. The germline V gene has CDR1 LGHNA and CDR2 YSLEER. The CDR3 consists of 16 residues.